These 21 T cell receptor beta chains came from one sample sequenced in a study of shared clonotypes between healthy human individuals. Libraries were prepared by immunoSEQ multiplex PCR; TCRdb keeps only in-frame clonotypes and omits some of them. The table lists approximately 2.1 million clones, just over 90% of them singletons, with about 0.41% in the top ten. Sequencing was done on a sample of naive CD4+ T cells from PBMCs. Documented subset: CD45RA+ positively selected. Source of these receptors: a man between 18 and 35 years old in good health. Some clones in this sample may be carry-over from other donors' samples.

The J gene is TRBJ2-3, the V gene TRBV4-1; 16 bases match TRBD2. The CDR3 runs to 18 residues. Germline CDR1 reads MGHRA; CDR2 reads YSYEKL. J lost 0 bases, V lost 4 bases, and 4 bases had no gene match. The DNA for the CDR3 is TGCGCCAGCAGCCTGGGACTAGCGGGAGGGGCGAGCACAGATACGCAGTATTTT. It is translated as CASSLGLAGGASTDTQYF.

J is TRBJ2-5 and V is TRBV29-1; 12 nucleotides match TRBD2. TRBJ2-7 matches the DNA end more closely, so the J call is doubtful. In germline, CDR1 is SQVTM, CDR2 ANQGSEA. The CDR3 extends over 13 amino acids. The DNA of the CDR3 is TGCAGCCATGGGGCTAGCGGGAGGGACGAGCAGTACTTC. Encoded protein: CSHGASGRDEQYF.

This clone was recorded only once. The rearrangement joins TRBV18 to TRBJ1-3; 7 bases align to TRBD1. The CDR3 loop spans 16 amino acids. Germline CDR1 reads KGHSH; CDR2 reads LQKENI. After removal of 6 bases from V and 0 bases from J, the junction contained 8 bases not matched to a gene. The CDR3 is CASSPGTVGSGNTIYF. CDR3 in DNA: TGTGCCAGCTCCCCCGGGACAGTCGGCTCTGGAAACACCATATATTTT.

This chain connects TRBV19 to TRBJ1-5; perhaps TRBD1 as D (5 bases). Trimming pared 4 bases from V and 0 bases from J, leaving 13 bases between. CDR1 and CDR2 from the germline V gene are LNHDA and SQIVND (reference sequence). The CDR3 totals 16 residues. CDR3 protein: CASSKGPRDSNQPQHF. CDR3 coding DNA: TGTGCCAGTAGTAAGGGGCCACGGGATAGCAATCAGCCCCAGCATTTT.

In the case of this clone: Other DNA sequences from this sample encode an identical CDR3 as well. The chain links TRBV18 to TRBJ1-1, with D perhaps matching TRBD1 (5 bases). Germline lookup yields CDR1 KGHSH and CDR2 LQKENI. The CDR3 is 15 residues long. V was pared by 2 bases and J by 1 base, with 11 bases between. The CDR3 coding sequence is TGTGCCAGCTCACCATCCGGGACGGCGAACACTGAAGCTTTCTTT. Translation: CASSPSGTANTEAFF.

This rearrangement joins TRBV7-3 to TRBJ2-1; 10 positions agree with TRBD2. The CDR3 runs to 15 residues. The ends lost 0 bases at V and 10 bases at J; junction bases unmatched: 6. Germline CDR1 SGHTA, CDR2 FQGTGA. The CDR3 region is CASSLTTSGIQEQFF. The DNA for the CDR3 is TGTGCCAGCAGCTTAACAACTAGCGGGATTCAGGAGCAGTTCTTC.

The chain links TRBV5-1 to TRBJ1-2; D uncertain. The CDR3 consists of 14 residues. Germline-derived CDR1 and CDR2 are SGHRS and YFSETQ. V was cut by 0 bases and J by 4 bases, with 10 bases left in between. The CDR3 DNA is TGCGCCAGCAGCTTGGTAACAGCGACCTATGGCTACACCTTC. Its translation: CASSLVTATYGYTF. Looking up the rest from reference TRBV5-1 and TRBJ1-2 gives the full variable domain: KAGVTQTPRYLIKTRGQQVTLSCSPISGHRSVSWYQQTPGQGLQFLFEYFSETQRNKGNFPGRFSGRQFSNSRSEMNVSTLELGDSALYLCASSLVTATYGYTFGSGTRLTVV.

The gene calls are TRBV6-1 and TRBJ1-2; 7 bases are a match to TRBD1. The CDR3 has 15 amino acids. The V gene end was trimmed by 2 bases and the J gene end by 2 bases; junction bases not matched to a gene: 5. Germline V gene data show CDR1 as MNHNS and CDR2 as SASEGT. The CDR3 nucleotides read TGTGCCAGCAGTGAATCGGGGACAGCCAACTATGGCTACACCTTC. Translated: CASSESGTANYGYTF.

The CDR3 bases are TGTGCCAGCAGCTTAAAACCCAGTGAAACTGAAGCTTTCTTT. Encoded protein: CASSLKPSETEAFF. The rearrangement links TRBV6-4 to TRBJ1-1; no clear D. The germline V and J ends were trimmed by 6 bases and 5 bases, with 16 bases remaining between them. Germline CDR1 reads MRHNA; CDR2 reads SNTAGT. The CDR3 has 14 residues.

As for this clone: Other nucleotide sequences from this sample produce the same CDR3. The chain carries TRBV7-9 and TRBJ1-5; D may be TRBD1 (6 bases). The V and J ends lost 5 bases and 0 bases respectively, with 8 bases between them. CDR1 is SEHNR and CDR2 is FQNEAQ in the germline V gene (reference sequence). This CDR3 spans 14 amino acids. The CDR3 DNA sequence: TGTGCCAGCAGCAGGACAGATAGCAATCAGCCCCAGCATTTT. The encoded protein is CASSRTDSNQPQHF.

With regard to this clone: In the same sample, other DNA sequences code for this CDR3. The CDR3 sequence: CASSAGDTQYF. CDR3 nucleotide sequence: TGCGCCAGCAGCGCGGGGGATACGCAGTATTTT. This chain connects TRBV5-1 to TRBJ2-3; perhaps TRBD2 as D (6 bases). V lost 4 bases, J lost 6 bases, and 6 bases lay in between. Germline V CDR1 and CDR2: SGHRS, YFSETQ. The CDR3 spans 11 residues. The variable domain in full, completed from reference TRBV5-1 and TRBJ2-3, reads KAGVTQTPRYLIKTRGQQVTLSCSPISGHRSVSWYQQTPGQGLQFLFEYFSETQRNKGNFPGRFSGRQFSNSRSEMNVSTLELGDSALYLCASSAGDTQYFGPGTRLTVL.

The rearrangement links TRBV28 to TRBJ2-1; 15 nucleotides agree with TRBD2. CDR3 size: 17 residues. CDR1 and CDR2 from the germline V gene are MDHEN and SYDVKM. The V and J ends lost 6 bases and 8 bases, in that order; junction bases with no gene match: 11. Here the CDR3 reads CASSLGLAGGIHHEQFF. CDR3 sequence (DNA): TGTGCCAGCAGCCTGGGACTAGCGGGAGGAATTCACCATGAGCAGTTCTTC.

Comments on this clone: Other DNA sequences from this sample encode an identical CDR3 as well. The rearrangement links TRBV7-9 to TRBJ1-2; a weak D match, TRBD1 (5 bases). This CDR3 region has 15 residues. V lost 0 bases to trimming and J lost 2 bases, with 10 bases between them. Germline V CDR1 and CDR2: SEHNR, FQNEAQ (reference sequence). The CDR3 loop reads CASSLAQGTNYGYTF. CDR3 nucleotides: TGTGCCAGCAGCTTAGCCCAGGGAACCAACTATGGCTACACCTTC.

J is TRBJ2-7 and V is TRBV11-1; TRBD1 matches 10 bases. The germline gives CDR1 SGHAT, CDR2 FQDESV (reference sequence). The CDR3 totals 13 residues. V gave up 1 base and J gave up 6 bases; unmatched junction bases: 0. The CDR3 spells CASSLGTGGEQYF. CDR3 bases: TGTGCCAGCAGCTTAGGGACAGGGGGCGAGCAGTACTTC.

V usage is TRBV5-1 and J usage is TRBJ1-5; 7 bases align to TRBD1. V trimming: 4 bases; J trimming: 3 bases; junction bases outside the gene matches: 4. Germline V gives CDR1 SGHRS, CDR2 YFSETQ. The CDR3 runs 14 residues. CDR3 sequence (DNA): TGCGCCAGCAGCCCCGGGACAGACAATCAGCCCCAGCATTTT. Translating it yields CASSPGTDNQPQHF.

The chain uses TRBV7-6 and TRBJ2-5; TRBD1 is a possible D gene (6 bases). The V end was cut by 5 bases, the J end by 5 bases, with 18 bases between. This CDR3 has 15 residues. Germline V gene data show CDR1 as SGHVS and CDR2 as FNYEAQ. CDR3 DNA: TGTGCCAGCAGCCCTCATTTTGACAGGAGGGAGACCCAGTACTTC. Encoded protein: CASSPHFDRRETQYF.

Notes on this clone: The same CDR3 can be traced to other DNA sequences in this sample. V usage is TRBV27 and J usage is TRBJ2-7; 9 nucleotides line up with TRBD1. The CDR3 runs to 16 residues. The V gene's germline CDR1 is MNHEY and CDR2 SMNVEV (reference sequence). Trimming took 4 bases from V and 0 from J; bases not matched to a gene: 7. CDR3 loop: CASSSYGQGSSYEQYF. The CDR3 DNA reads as TGTGCCAGCAGTTCCTACGGACAGGGGAGCTCCTACGAGCAGTACTTC.

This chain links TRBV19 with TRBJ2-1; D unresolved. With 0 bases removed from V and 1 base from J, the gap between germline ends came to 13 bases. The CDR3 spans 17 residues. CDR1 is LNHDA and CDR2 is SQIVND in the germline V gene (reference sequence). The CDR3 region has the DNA TGTGCCAGTAGTATAGAGGGCCTCCCTTTATCCTACAATGAGCAGTTCTTC. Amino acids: CASSIEGLPLSYNEQFF.

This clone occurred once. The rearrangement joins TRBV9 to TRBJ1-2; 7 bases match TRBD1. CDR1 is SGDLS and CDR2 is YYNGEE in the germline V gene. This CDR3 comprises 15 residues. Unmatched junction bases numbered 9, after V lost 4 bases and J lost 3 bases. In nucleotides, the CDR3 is TGTGCCAGCAGCCCAAGGGGACAGAGCGACTATGGCTACACCTTC. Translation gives CASSPRGQSDYGYTF.

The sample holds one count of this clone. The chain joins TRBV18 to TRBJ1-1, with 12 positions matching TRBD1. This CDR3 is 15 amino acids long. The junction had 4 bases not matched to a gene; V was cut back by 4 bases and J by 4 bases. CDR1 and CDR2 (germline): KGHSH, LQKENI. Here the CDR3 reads CASSLGQGALTEAFF. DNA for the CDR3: TGTGCCAGCTCACTGGGACAGGGGGCTCTCACTGAAGCTTTCTTT.

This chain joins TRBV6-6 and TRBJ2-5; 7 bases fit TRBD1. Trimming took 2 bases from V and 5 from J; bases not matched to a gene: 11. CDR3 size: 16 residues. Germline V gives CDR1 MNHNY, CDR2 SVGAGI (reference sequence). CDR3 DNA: TGTGCCAGCAGTTACCTCGGGACAGAATTCCTTGAGACCCAGTACTTC. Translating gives CASSYLGTEFLETQYF.